These 20 T cell receptor beta chains came from one sample sequenced in a study of identical twins. From the 5' RACE reads, TCRdb called clonotypes with MiXCR, one entry per CDR3 protein. There are about 520,000 distinct CDR3 sequences in the sample; 20% to 25% occur only once, and roughly 0.91% lies in the top ten. The same specimen was also included in a second study, on T cells expressing NK-cell markers.

Sequenced: CD4+ T cells sorted from blood. These receptors originate from a woman aged 18-29 years in good health.

This clonotype was seen a handful of times. The chain links TRBV15 to TRBJ2-7; D is unclear. CDR3 length equals 13 residues. Germline CDR1 LNHNV, CDR2 YYDKDF (reference sequence). V was cut by 3 bases and J by 6 bases, with 12 bases left in between. Here the CDR3 reads CATSSQLVTEQYF. The CDR3 coding sequence is TGTGCCACCAGCAGTCAATTGGTGACCGAGCAGTACTTC.

This chain joins TRBV11-3 and TRBJ2-2; weak D call: TRBD2 (6 bases). V was pared by 5 bases and J by 2 bases, with 15 bases between. This CDR3 comprises 16 residues. Germline CDR1 and CDR2: SGHNT and YENEEA. CDR3 amino acids: CASSLLAGHNTGELFF. CDR3 DNA: TGTGCCAGCAGCCTTTTGGCGGGGCATAACACCGGGGAGCTGTTTTTT.

This clonotype has only a few counts. The rearrangement uses TRBV4-3 and TRBJ1-2; D is possibly TRBD1 (5 bases). Germline-derived CDR1 and CDR2 are LGHNA and YSLEER. Trimming removed 0 bases at V and 3 bases at J, with 8 bases between. This CDR3 spans 14 amino acids. CDR3 loop: CASSQDSGDYGYTF. The DNA of the CDR3 is TGCGCCAGCAGCCAAGATTCGGGGGACTATGGCTACACCTTC.

This clonotype was found a few times. The rearrangement uses TRBV20-1 and TRBJ2-1; D ambiguous. Between the trimmed V and J ends, which lost 5 bases and 0 bases, there was a span of 14 bases. The CDR3 is made up of 15 amino acids. The V gene's germline CDR1 is DFQATT and CDR2 SNEGSKA (reference sequence). CDR3 bases: TGCAGTGCTGCCCCTTTTATGAGCTCCTACAATGAGCAGTTCTTC. Its translation: CSAAPFMSSYNEQFF.

The table lists this clonotype with a few counts. The CDR3 spells CASSYGGRAYEQYF. The DNA of the CDR3 is TGTGCCAGCAGTTACGGTGGCAGGGCCTACGAGCAGTACTTC. The chain is built from TRBV6-5 and TRBJ2-7, with a possible D match to TRBD1 (5 bases). This CDR3 has 14 amino acids. V was cut by 2 bases and J by 2 bases, with 10 bases left in between. CDR1 MNHEY and CDR2 SVGAGI come from the germline V gene.

The rearrangement uses TRBV28 and TRBJ2-4, with a tentative D call TRBD2 (6 bases). There are 12 residues in the CDR3. V was clipped by 1 base and J by 15 bases, with 13 bases between them. Germline values: CDR1 MDHEN, CDR2 SYDVKM. CDR3 nucleotide sequence: TGTGCCAGCAGTTTATCAGCCAGCGGGCCGTACTTC. Its translation is CASSLSASGPYF.

CDR3 DNA: TGCAGTGCTAGAGATAGCCGGGGTTCACCCCTCCACTTT. Its translation is CSARDSRGSPLHF. This sequence joins TRBV20-1 and TRBJ1-6, with D unclear. The V end lost 0 bases, the J end lost 9 bases, and 9 bases lay between the germline ends. Germline loops: CDR1 DFQATT, CDR2 SNEGSKA (reference sequence). The CDR3 runs 13 residues.

V usage is TRBV5-1 and J usage is TRBJ2-7, with D possibly TRBD1 on 6 matching bases. The CDR3 contains 14 residues. V shed 2 bases and J shed 4 bases, with 13 bases lying between them. Germline assignment: CDR1 SGHRS and CDR2 YFSETQ. CDR3 bases: TGCGCCAGCAGCTTTTGGCAGGGGTCATACGAGCAGTACTTC. Translating it yields CASSFWQGSYEQYF. The whole variable domain, filled in from reference TRBV5-1 and TRBJ2-7, reads KAGVTQTPRYLIKTRGQQVTLSCSPISGHRSVSWYQQTPGQGLQFLFEYFSETQRNKGNFPGRFSGRQFSNSRSEMNVSTLELGDSALYLCASSFWQGSYEQYFGPGTRLTVT.

This clonotype was counted a few times. The J gene is TRBJ2-7, the V gene TRBV5-1, with 9 bases lining up with TRBD1. Germline V lookup: CDR1 SGHRS, CDR2 YFSETQ. The CDR3 runs to 19 residues. The J segment lost 4 bases and the V segment lost 1 base, leaving 18 bases of the junction unmatched. The DNA of the CDR3 is TGCGCCAGCAGCTTGACGGGGACAGGGCCACCTCAATCAAGTTACGAGCAGTACTTC. This encodes CASSLTGTGPPQSSYEQYF.

This clonotype was picked up many times. The CDR3 nucleotides read TGCGCCAGCAGCCAGACGGATTATGGCTACACCTTC. Its translation is CASSQTDYGYTF. The rearrangement joins TRBV5-1 to TRBJ1-2; D unclear. This CDR3 region has 12 residues. Germline V gene data show CDR1 as SGHRS and CDR2 as YFSETQ. V was clipped by 4 bases and J by 5 bases, with 9 bases between them.

This clonotype occurred many times. The J gene is TRBJ2-1, the V gene TRBV7-8; 7 bases align to TRBD2. Trimming cost V 5 bases and J 5 bases; bases outside gene matches: 6. Germline assignment: CDR1 SGHVS and CDR2 FQNEAQ. CDR3 size: 14 residues. Written as DNA, the CDR3 is TGTGCCAGCAGCCCGATGGGGGGGGACAATGAGCAGTTCTTC. Protein sequence: CASSPMGGDNEQFF.

The V gene is TRBV2, the J gene TRBJ2-1; D may correspond to TRBD1 or TRBD2 (5 bases each). This CDR3 is built from 15 residues. V dropped 9 bases and J dropped 6 bases, with 21 bases sitting between them. Germline loops: CDR1 SNHLY, CDR2 FYNNEI. CDR3 coding DNA: TGTGCCAGTTACTTGGGACGACGAATACCCAATGAGCAGTTCTTC. Translated, it gives CASYLGRRIPNEQFF.

This clonotype was found many times. V is TRBV20-1 and J is TRBJ1-2; possibly TRBD1 for D (6 bases). The germline CDR1 and CDR2 sequences are DFQATT and SNEGSKA (reference sequence). The V end lost 7 bases, the J end lost 7 bases, and 16 bases lay between the germline ends. CDR3 size: 12 residues. CDR3 amino acids: CSVYRAITGYTF. The CDR3 DNA follows: TGCAGTGTCTACAGGGCTATAACTGGCTACACCTTC.

This clonotype was counted a few times. This chain connects TRBV6-5 to TRBJ2-5; the D gene is possibly TRBD2 (5 bases). The CDR3 covers 15 residues. Looked up from germline, CDR1 is MNHEY and CDR2 is SVGAGI. V dropped 4 bases and J dropped 4 bases, with 16 bases sitting between them. The CDR3 bases are TGTGCCAGCAGTTCCGTCACTAGATTAGGAGAGACCCAGTACTTC. It translates to CASSSVTRLGETQYF.

CDR3 loop: CASSRGVGLSTDTQYF. The CDR3 DNA reads TGTGCCAGCAGCCGGGGGGTGGGACTGAGCACAGATACGCAGTATTTT. This chain connects TRBV7-2 to TRBJ2-3, with 7 bases matching TRBD2. The V segment lost 5 bases and the J segment 0 bases; nucleotides outside the gene matches: 8. The germline gives CDR1 SGHTA, CDR2 FQGNSA. The CDR3 runs to 16 residues. Variable domain in full (rest from reference TRBV7-2 and TRBJ2-3): GAGVSQSPSNKVTEKGKDVELRCDPISGHTALYWYRQSLGQGLEFLIYFQGNSAPDKSGLPSDRFSAERTGGSVSTLTIQRTQQEDSAVYLCASSRGVGLSTDTQYFGPGTRLTVL.

CDR3 amino acids: CASSALLGSNTDTQYF. CDR3 nucleotide sequence: TGTGCCAGCAGTGCCCTCCTAGGGTCGAACACAGATACGCAGTATTTT. The gene calls are TRBV6-1 and TRBJ2-3; D gene unclear. The CDR3 has 16 amino acids. The germline V gene has CDR1 MNHNS and CDR2 SASEGT. With 4 bases removed from V and 2 bases from J, the gap between germline ends came to 16 bases.

This clonotype was counted between two and nine times. The chain joins TRBV5-1 to TRBJ2-1; TRBD1 is a possible D gene (5 bases). The CDR3 has 15 residues. Germline assignment: CDR1 SGHRS and CDR2 YFSETQ. Trimming cost V 4 bases and J 3 bases, with 14 bases left between them. CDR3 DNA: TGCGCCAGCAGCCAAGGGGCTACCATCTACAATGAGCAGTTCTTC. This codes for CASSQGATIYNEQFF.

This clonotype was seen a handful of times. The V gene is TRBV15, the J gene TRBJ1-2, with a tentative D call TRBD1 (5 bases). CDR1 and CDR2 (germline): LNHNV, YYDKDF (reference sequence). Deletions cut 1 base from V and 4 bases from J, with 19 bases between. The CDR3 sequence is 17 residues long. The CDR3 sequence: CATSRVTTDDSLYGYTF. The CDR3 DNA is TGTGCCACCAGCAGAGTCACTACAGATGACAGCCTCTATGGCTACACCTTC.

Only a few counts were recorded for this clonotype. J is TRBJ2-1 and V is TRBV12-3 or TRBV12-4; 10 nucleotides match TRBD2. Trimming at V came to 0 bases and at J to 7 bases, leaving 9 bases not matched to a gene. The CDR3 runs to 17 residues. The CDR3 DNA follows: TGTGCCAGCAGTTTAGCTGTTGCTAGCGGGAGAGGGAATGAGCAGTTCTTC. Translated: CASSLAVASGRGNEQFF.

This rearrangement joins TRBV10-3 to TRBJ1-1, with D possibly TRBD1 on 6 matching bases. CDR3 length equals 14 residues. Between the trimmed V and J ends, which lost 6 bases and 1 base, there was a span of 12 bases. CDR1 ENHRY and CDR2 SYGVKD come from the germline V gene. In DNA form, the CDR3 reads TGTGCCATCAGGCCCGGGACAAAGAACACTGAAGCTTTCTTT. Protein sequence: CAIRPGTKNTEAFF.